This TCR beta chain was obtained from a study of blood T cell repertoires in COVID-19. Study at large: Sites across the United States, Italy and Spain contributed samples from acute and convalescent COVID-19. T cells, B-cell-depleted T cells, or PBMCs supplied cDNA or gDNA.

In the authors' workflow: Reference gene primer amplification yielded estimated nucleated cell counts. The method was immunoSEQ multiplex PCR; TCRdb's version includes in-frame clones alone and lacks a portion of them. From that table come the V and J calls and clone size; the DNA was used to work out D and trimming. The repertoire consists of around 200,000 clones, with 87% occurring once and the leading ten covering roughly 6.4%. CDR3 size: 15 residues. Germline V gene lookup returns CDR1 MNHNS and CDR2 SASEGT. The ends lost 1 base at V and 5 bases at J; junction bases unmatched: 3. The V gene is TRBV6-1, the J gene TRBJ1-4; 8 nucleotides align to TRBD1. What was sequenced was peripheral blood. The source is a man aged 60-69 years who had recovered from COVID-19. The CDR3 loop reads CASSEGTGGNEKLFF. CDR3 DNA: TGTGCCAGCAGTGAAGGAACAGGGGGGAATGAAAAACTGTTTTTT.